These T cell receptor beta chains were read from a single sample in a study of T-cell memory formation after mild COVID-19. TCRdb used MiXCR to reprocess the 5' RACE reads, holding one entry per CDR3 protein. The sample carries some 260,000 distinct CDR3 sequences, roughly 15% recorded once. The material sequenced was PBMCs or a T cell subset sorted from them (not recorded which). These receptors all come from a man between 18 and 35 years old who had mild COVID-19 (a few samples of this study predate the infection). Cell type and time point are not known. CDR3s include the opening cysteine and the closing phenylalanine or tryptophan. Each record gives: CDR3 DNA, CDR3 protein, J gene, V gene, D gene, clone size. D genes are given only for firm matches. Clone size, where shown, is once, few, many, or a class for clones that have expanded.

cdr3_nt: TGTGCCAGCAGTTTTACGGGGGGCCAGAAGTATTTT
cdr3_aa: CASSFTGGQKYF
j_call: TRBJ2-3
v_call: TRBV28
d_call: .
clone_size: .

cdr3_nt: TGCAGTGCTAGCGACCAGGGGGGGCCGTCGATTGAGCAGTTCTTC
cdr3_aa: CSASDQGGPSIEQFF
j_call: TRBJ2-1
v_call: TRBV20-1
d_call: .
clone_size: .

cdr3_nt: TGTGCCAGCAGCGTGGAGGAACAGACTAAACTGTTTTTT
cdr3_aa: CASSVEEQTKLFF
j_call: TRBJ1-4
v_call: TRBV6-1
d_call: .
clone_size: few

cdr3_nt: TGCGCCAGCAGCCAAGAGTTCAGGAACACTGAAGCTTTCTTT
cdr3_aa: CASSQEFRNTEAFF
j_call: TRBJ1-1
v_call: TRBV4-3
d_call: .
clone_size: few

cdr3_nt: TGTGCCAGCTCACCACCGGCGGGCACCTACGAGCAGTACTTC
cdr3_aa: CASSPPAGTYEQYF
j_call: TRBJ2-7
v_call: TRBV18
d_call: .
clone_size: .

cdr3_nt: TGTGCCATCAGTGACTACGGGACGGTGGAGCCCCAGCATTTT
cdr3_aa: CAISDYGTVEPQHF
j_call: TRBJ1-5
v_call: TRBV10-3
d_call: .
clone_size: many

cdr3_nt: TGTGCCAGCAGTTTATCAGTCGCCACAGATACGCAGTATTTT
cdr3_aa: CASSLSVATDTQYF
j_call: TRBJ2-3
v_call: TRBV27
d_call: .
clone_size: .

cdr3_nt: TGTGCCAGCAGCTTGGAGTGGCGGGGGACCAATGAGCAGTTCTTC
cdr3_aa: CASSLEWRGTNEQFF
j_call: TRBJ2-1
v_call: TRBV5-4
d_call: TRBD2
clone_size: few

cdr3_nt: TGCAGCGTCGAGCTACAGGGGGCGAACACTGAAGCTTTCTTT
cdr3_aa: CSVELQGANTEAFF
j_call: TRBJ1-1
v_call: TRBV29-1
d_call: TRBD1
clone_size: .

cdr3_nt: TGCAGTGCTAGCCCACAGGGGAGAGGCAATCAGCCCCAGCATTTT
cdr3_aa: CSASPQGRGNQPQHF
j_call: TRBJ1-5
v_call: TRBV20-1
d_call: TRBD1
clone_size: .